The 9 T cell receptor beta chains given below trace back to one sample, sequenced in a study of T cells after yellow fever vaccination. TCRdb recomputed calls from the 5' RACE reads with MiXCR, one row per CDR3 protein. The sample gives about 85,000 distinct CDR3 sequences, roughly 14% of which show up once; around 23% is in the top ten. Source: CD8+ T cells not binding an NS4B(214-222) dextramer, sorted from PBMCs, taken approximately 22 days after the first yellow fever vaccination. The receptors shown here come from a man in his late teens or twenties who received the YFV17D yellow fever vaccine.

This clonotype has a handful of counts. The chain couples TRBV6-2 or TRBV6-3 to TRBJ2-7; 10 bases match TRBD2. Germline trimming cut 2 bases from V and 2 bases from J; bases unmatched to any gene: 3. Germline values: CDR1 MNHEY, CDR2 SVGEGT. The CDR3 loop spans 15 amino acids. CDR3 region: CASSYRTSGTYEQYV. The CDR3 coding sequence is TGTGCCAGCAGTTACAGGACTAGCGGCACCTACGAGCAGTACGTC.

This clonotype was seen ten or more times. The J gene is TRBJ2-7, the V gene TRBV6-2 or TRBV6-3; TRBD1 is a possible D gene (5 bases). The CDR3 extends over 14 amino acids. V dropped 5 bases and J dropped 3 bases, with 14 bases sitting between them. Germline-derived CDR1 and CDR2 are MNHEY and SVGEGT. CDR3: CASSPQGRVYEQYV. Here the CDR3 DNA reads TGTGCCAGCAGTCCTCAGGGTAGAGTCTACGAGCAGTACGTC.

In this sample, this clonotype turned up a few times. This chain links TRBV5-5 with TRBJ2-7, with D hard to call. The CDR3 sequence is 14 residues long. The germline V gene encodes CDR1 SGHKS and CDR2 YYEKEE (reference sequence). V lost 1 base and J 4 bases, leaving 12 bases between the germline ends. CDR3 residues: CASSLYQSGYEQYV. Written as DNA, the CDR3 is TGTGCCAGCAGCTTGTACCAGTCTGGATACGAGCAGTACGTC.

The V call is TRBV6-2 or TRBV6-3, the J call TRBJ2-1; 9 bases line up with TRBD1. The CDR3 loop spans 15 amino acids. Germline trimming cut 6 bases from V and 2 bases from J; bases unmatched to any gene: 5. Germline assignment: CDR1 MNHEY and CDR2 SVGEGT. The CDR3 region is CASRTGTGTYNEQFF. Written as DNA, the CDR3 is TGTGCCAGCAGAACCGGGACAGGGACCTACAATGAGCAGTTCTTC.

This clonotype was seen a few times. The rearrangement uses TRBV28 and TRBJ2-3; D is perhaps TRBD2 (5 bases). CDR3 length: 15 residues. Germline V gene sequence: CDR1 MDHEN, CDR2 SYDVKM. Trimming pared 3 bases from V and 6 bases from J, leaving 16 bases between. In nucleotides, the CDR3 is TGTGCCAGCAGTTTTTACACCAAACGGAGGGATACGCAGTATTTT. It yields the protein CASSFYTKRRDTQYF.

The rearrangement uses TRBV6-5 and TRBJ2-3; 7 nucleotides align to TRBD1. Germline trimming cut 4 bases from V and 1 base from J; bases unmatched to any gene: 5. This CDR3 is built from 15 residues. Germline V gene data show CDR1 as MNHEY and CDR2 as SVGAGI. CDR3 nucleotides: TGTGCCAGCAGTTGGGACAGCCCTCGCACAGATACGCAGTATTTT. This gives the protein CASSWDSPRTDTQYF.

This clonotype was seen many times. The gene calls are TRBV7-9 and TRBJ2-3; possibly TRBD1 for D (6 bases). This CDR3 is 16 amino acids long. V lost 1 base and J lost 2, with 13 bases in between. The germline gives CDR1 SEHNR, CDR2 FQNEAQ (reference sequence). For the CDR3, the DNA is TGTGCCAGCAGCTTAGATCCCTGGACAGCCACAGATACGCAGTATTTT. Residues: CASSLDPWTATDTQYF.

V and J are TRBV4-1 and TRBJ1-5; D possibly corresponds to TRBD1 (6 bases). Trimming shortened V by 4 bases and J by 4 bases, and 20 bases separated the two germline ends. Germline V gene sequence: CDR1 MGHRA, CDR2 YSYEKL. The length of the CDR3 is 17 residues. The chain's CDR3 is CASSPITGADGNQPQHF. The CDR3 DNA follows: TGCGCCAGCAGCCCGATCACGGGGGCGGACGGAAATCAGCCCCAGCATTTT.

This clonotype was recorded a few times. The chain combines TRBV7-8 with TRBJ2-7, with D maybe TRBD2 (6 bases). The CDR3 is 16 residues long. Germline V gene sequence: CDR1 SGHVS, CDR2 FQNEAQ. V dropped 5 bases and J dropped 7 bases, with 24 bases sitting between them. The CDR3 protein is CASSHPSGLGIGEQYV. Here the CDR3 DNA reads TGTGCCAGCAGCCATCCTTCGGGACTGGGGATTGGGGAGCAGTACGTC.